This entry concerns a single T cell receptor (beta chain). The antigen it recognizes is unknown. Base qualities are missing; no much larger clone stands one base away. In total, 600 or so healthy bone marrow donors made up the cohort. At the time of sampling, all cohort members were nominally healthy, though unrecorded immune exposures were likely present. The donor tested CMV seropositive and was one of the 289 seropositive cohort members. Each donor provided a peripheral blood sample, and peripheral blood mononuclear cells were used for TCR beta sequencing. The Qiagen DNeasy Blood Extraction Kit was used to extract genomic DNA from the blood cell samples. This entry comes from a study of cytomegalovirus exposure and HLA in healthy donors (TCRdb year 2017). At the level of the whole study: An earlier analysis of approximately 590 of the donors reported 250 to 350 Gb of sequence data and 117 million unique TCR beta sequences from around 200 million T cells. In addition to the first cohort of hundreds of subjects, a separate validation cohort of approximately 110 different subjects was used. The study was designed to test whether signatures of past pathogen exposure could be identified by cataloging public T cell receptors. HLA typing included class I and class II loci at four-digit resolution. The study combined high-throughput TCR immunosequencing, statistical association of individual TCRs with disease status, and machine learning to predict cytomegalovirus infection status. An earlier analysis of approximately 630 of the donors applied high-throughput TCR beta sequencing to assess whether each TCR beta V gene segment acted as functional or pseudogenic. In a later analysis, previously published TCR beta repertoires from some 640 donors were re-analyzed and high-resolution HLA genotyping was added so that TCR occurrence patterns could be studied. Typing coverage varied by locus: about 620-630 donors for A, B, C, DRB1 and DQB1; 500 to 550 for DQA1; about 600 for DPA1; 450 to 480 for DPB1. Rather than using new phenotypic data, the later analysis identified candidate immune exposures from TCR beta sequences and from how often those sequences occurred across donors. Because of strong linkage in the cohort, five DR-DQ haplotypes were treated as single units for association and clustering. Donor age, sex, ethnicity and CMV serostatus were compiled together with the repertoire data. A later genetic analysis used genome-wide SNP genotypes for 398 of the 666 donors, treating that subset as a discovery cohort. Roughly 300 gigabases of sequencing data and around 80 million unique TCR sequences made up an early release that covered nearly 650 HLA-typed donors. On average, around 230,000 unique TCR beta nucleotide sequences were sequenced per donor among a few hundred genotyped donors of the cohort, with 15% to 20% of those sequences being non-productive. All discovery cohort repertoires had been generated on a single sequencing platform. The T cell repertoires of some 700 subjects were profiled by immunosequencing and related to cytomegalovirus serostatus. Of the approximately 400 genotyped donors, 70% to 90% were placed in the genetic ancestry cluster associated with self-reported Caucasian donors.

Library creation used the immunoSEQ multiplex PCR assay. A mixture of 60 forward primers for TCR Vbeta segments and 13 reverse primers for TCR Jbeta segments was used in the multiplex PCR. The CDR3 region of rearranged TCR beta genes was amplified from genomic DNA with a multiplex PCR assay. The Illumina HiSeq System was used to sequence the amplified TCR beta libraries as 87-base-pair reads. Concerning the study's data processing: Across the 500 to 750 repertoires, a later analysis counted tens of millions of unique TCR beta chains, 9.5 million to 12 million of which were shared by at least two donors. Raw reads were error-corrected and collapsed into unique sequences by a nearest-neighbor algorithm in which closely related sequences were merged to remove PCR and sequencing errors. CDR3 sequences were aligned to IMGT reference sequences to assign V, D and J gene segments. For a sequence to be retained, a match of at least six nucleotides was required to both a V gene segment and a J gene segment. A rearrangement was called productive if the CDR3 had no stop codons and remained in frame with V and J, and every other rearrangement was called non-productive. Following IMGT convention, CDR3 was defined as the stretch from the second conserved V-encoded cysteine up to the conserved J-encoded phenylalanine. In an earlier analysis of 587 of the donors, sequences lacking an unambiguous match to a single V gene segment were excluded. In an earlier analysis of several hundred of the donors, V segments were called functional above 56.7% productive rearrangements and were called segregating when the between-donor standard deviation exceeded 5%. A statistical classification framework was developed to diagnose cytomegalovirus status using the catalog of TCR beta chain sequences. In a later analysis, V and J genes were assigned by comparing TCR nucleotide sequences against IMGT/GENE-DB human TR gene sequences. The TCRdist pipeline was used in a later analysis to assign CDR3 sequences and most-parsimonious VDJ recombination scenarios. In a later analysis, every TCR beta chain was defined by the combination of its CDR3 amino acid sequence and its V-gene family, and reads without a unique V-gene family were dropped. As a way to deal with suspected cross-contamination and a sequencing artifact, a later analysis dropped under 600 nucleotide sequences that were highly shared and had low generation probability. In a later analysis, a clonal expansion index for each public chain was calculated from normalized within-repertoire ranks of inferred template counts. In a later analysis, generation probabilities were computed with a VDJ recombination model fitted to out-of-frame rearrangements, and the resulting probabilities were checked against IGoR. Hypergeometric tests were used in a later analysis to score TCR-TCR, TCR-HLA and TCR-CMV co-occurrence, with a repertoire-size bias correction applied to the TCR pairs. In a later analysis, false discovery rates were estimated by permuting HLA or CMV assignments 20 times. A later analysis grouped co-occurring TCRs with DBSCAN, adding TCRdist sequence similarity when clustering within HLA-allele-positive subsets. Co-occurrence clustering excluded repertoires with fewer than 30,000 or more than 120,000 public chains, plus five with anomalous nucleotide sharing. This is the immuneACCESS table as TCRdb keeps it, with only in-frame sequences that have V and J called. A part of the clones is gone; compared with another copy, unresolved V genes explain less than half, and the rest is unexplained. The D gene and trimming were derived from the DNA, and the V and J assignments and clone size from that table. The sample table shows roughly 150,000 clones, and roughly 70% are seen once. Jointly, the top ten make up roughly 2% of the sample.

General conclusions and limits of the study: Because HLA typing was missing for some donors at each locus, association tests included only the typed subset. Specific HLA alleles were associated with 15,000 to 20,000 TCR beta sequences at a false discovery rate of 0.05 in a later analysis. Assigning TCR associations to individual alleles was difficult when HLA alleles, especially DR and DQ, strongly co-occurred. A later genetic analysis reported fewer N-insertions in productive TCRs among donors in an Asian-associated ancestry cluster than the approximately 700-donor mean. A group of highly shared sequence variants was considered likely to be a technical artifact of the sequencing pipeline. The presence/absence analyses assumed that sequencing depth was roughly uniform across donors, and that assumption may not be true. Immune exposure information for the cohort was limited to CMV serostatus. While some public TCRs were present in many individuals, most TCR sequences turned up only very rarely across donors. In a later analysis, HLA-associated TCR beta chains were found to be more clonally expanded and to have lower generation probabilities than equally common non-associated chains. Only TCR beta chains were sequenced in this cohort, and the absence of alpha or paired-chain data limited detectable features. In the study, about 150 TCR beta chains were listed as associated with cytomegalovirus. In vitro tests confirmed that a few of the cytomegalovirus-associated TCR beta chains recognize cytomegalovirus antigens. It was suggested by the authors that the approach could potentially be generalized to other disease states and immunological phenotypes. An association between a missense DCLRE1C variant and V-gene and J-gene trimming of TCR beta chains was found in a later genetic analysis and replicated in an independent cohort. A later analysis found that TCR association rates varied across HLA loci, with DRB1 alleles showing the most associated TCRs and HLA-C alleles the fewest. A further reported finding was that TCR beta sequences accurately predicted the HLA-A and HLA-B alleles for most subjects in the first cohort. Cytomegalovirus status was reported to be diagnosed by the classifier with high specificity and sensitivity in both the original and validation cohorts. Most CMV-associated TCR beta chains appeared to be HLA-restricted in a later analysis, and the HLA associations seemed to be driven largely by CMV exposure. Broadly in line with IMGT annotations, most TCR beta V segments showed up in productive rearrangements about 87% or about 30% of the time in an earlier analysis of around 550 of the donors. Several of the top co-occurrence clusters appeared to be linked to parvovirus B19, influenza, CMV and Epstein-Barr virus, according to a later analysis. Because counts were too low, about 15 rarely observed V segments, including chromosome 9 orphons, were left out of the earlier analysis of 587 of the donors. Correlated functional status among segregating V segments might reflect linkage disequilibrium, but an unknown experimental factor could not be ruled out.

The clonotype comes from a woman aged 55-69 years in good health and CMV-seropositive. Source material: PBMCs.

CDR3 reads: CASSARRGPSGNTIYF. The bases are TGTGCCAGCAGTGCCCGGAGGGGGCCCTCTGGAAACACCATATATTTT. The chain was built from TRBV28 and TRBJ1-3; 7 nucleotides in the junction match TRBD1. CDR1 MDHEN and CDR2 SYDVKM were looked up in the germline V gene. The CDR3 covers 16 residues, taking in both the cysteine and the phenylalanine. Only CDR3 DNA is held: 48 bases, read in frame from base 1. V lost 5 bases and J lost 0 bases, and the count of bases not matched to a germline gene is 7. The entire variable domain, with the stretches around the CDR3 drawn from the reference TRBV28 and TRBJ1-3 proteins, is DVKVTQSSRYLVKRTGEKVFLECVQDMDHENMFWYRQDPGLGLRLIYFSYDVKMKEKGDIPEGYSVSREKKERFSLILESASTNQTSMYLCASSARRGPSGNTIYFGEGSWLTVV.